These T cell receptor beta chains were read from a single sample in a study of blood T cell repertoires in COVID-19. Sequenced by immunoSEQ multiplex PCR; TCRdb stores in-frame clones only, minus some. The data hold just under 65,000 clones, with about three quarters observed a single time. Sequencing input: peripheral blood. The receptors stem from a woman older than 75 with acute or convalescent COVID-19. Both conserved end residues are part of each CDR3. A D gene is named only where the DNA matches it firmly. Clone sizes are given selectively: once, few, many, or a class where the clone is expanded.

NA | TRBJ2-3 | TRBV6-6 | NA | TGTGCCGGAGATCTGGAGGGGCAGCTTAGCACAGATACGCAGTATTTT | CAGDLEGQLSTDTQYF
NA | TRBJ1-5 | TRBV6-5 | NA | TGTGCCAGCAGTTACTCAGGGGGCAATCAGCCCCAGCATTTT | CASSYSGGNQPQHF
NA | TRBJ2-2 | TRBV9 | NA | TGTGCCAGCAGCGCCTCCATCCCCGGAGCGAACACCGGGGAGCTGTTTTTT | CASSASIPGANTGELFF
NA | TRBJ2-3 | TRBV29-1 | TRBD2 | TGCAGCGTAGCCGCTAGCGGGAGTGATACGCAGTATTTT | CSVAASGSDTQYF
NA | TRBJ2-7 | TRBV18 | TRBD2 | TGTGCCAGCTCACCATCGGGAGGGCCGGCCCACGAGCAGTACTTC | CASSPSGGPAHEQYF
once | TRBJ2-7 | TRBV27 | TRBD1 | TGTGCCAGCAGTCCCTCGACAGGGGCTTATTACGAGCAGTACTTC | CASSPSTGAYYEQYF
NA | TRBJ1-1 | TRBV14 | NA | TGTGCCAGCAGCCGACAGGCAGGGAACACTGAAGCTTTCTTT | CASSRQAGNTEAFF
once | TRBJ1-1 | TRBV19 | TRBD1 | TGTGCCAGTAGTCCACAGGGGGCGCGGACTGAAGCTTTCTTT | CASSPQGARTEAFF
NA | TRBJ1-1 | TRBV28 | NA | TGTGCCAGCAGTCACCGACACGAGAACACTGAAGCTTTCTTT | CASSHRHENTEAFF
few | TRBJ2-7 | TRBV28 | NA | TGTGCCAGCAGTTCATCCACTTACGAGCAGTACTTC | CASSSSTYEQYF
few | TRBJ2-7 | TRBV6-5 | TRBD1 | TGTGCCAGCAGTACAGGGGCTTCCTACGAGCAGTACTTC | CASSTGASYEQYF
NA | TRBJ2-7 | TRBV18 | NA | TGTGCCAGCTCACCAGACAGGTACGAGCAGTACTTC | CASSPDRYEQYF
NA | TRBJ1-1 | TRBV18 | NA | TGTGCCAGCTCCCCGACTGGGGGCGACCGTGAAGCTTTCTTT | CASSPTGGDREAFF
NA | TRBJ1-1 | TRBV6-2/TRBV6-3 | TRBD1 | TGTGCCAGCGGCCACCAGGGGGCGAACACTGAAGCTTTCTTT | CASGHQGANTEAFF
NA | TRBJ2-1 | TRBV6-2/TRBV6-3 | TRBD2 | TGTGCCAGCAGTTCCAAACGCGTAGGTAGCGGGAGGGGAAATGAGCAGTTCTTC | CASSSKRVGSGRGNEQFF
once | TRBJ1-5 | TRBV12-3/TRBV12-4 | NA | TGTGCCTCCCGGGGGGCCGGTCAGCCCCAGCATTTT | CASRGAGQPQHF